This passage covers 22 T cell receptor beta chains from one sample sequenced in a study of blood T cells in healthy people across ages. With a J-beta primer mix and a sample-barcoded 5' primer, a second PCR ran roughly 6 to 11 cycles. Using its own MiXCR run on the 5' RACE reads, TCRdb lists one record per CDR3 protein. The sample has 700,000 to 900,000 distinct CDR3 sequences, roughly 50% seen once. The source material was blood. These receptor sequences come from a man older than 75 in good health.

The CDR3 DNA reads TGTGCCAGCAGCCAAAGCGGGGAGGTCCGCGAGACCCAGTACTTC. As protein: CASSQSGEVRETQYF. The chain joins TRBV4-2 to TRBJ2-5; 7 bases map to TRBD2. CDR1 is LGHNA, CDR2 YNFKEQ, per germline. The V segment lost 2 bases and the J segment 5 bases; nucleotides outside the gene matches: 8. This CDR3 has 15 residues.

V gene TRBV12-3 or TRBV12-4 combines with J gene TRBJ2-1, with 11 bases lining up with TRBD2. V lost 6 bases to trimming and J lost 0 bases; unmatched junction nucleotides: 4. The CDR3 has 16 residues. The CDR3 nucleotides are TGTGCCAGCAGGCTGACTAGCGGGATCTCCTACAATGAGCAGTTCTTC. Its protein product is CASRLTSGISYNEQFF.

The chain combines TRBV10-3 with TRBJ1-2, with D possibly being TRBD1 (6 bases). V lost 6 bases and J lost 4, with 18 bases in between. CDR1 and CDR2 (germline): ENHRY, SYGVKD. The CDR3 totals 15 residues. In DNA form, the CDR3 reads TGTGCCATCAGATCAGGGACTCAGGGGACCTATGGCTACACCTTC. Protein: CAIRSGTQGTYGYTF.

As for this clonotype: Sequence at one end of the junction differs from germline and may be a read error. The chain links TRBV5-1 to TRBJ2-7; no clear D. The germline CDR1 and CDR2 sequences are SGHRS and YFSETQ. There are 13 residues in the CDR3. The CDR3 spells CAGSLSSVYEQYF. The CDR3 region has the DNA TGCGCCGGCAGCTTGAGCAGCGTCTACGAGCAGTACTTC.

The chain combines TRBV4-1 with TRBJ2-7; a possible D gene is TRBD1 (6 bases). Germline V lookup: CDR1 MGHRA, CDR2 YSYEKL. Trimming pared 5 bases from V and 3 bases from J, leaving 20 bases between. This CDR3 has 16 amino acids. CDR3: CASSSRTAASIYEQYF. The CDR3 DNA is TGCGCCAGCAGCTCACGGACAGCCGCCTCAATCTACGAGCAGTACTTC.

The chain is built from TRBV7-2 and TRBJ1-5, with no clear D. The germline V gene has CDR1 SGHTA and CDR2 FQGNSA. This CDR3 comprises 15 residues. V lost 0 bases and J 7 bases, leaving 13 bases between the germline ends. Written as DNA, the CDR3 is TGTGCCAGCAGCTTAGCGCTTGGCGCGGGGCAGCCCCAGCATTTT. Protein product: CASSLALGAGQPQHF.

This chain links TRBV20-1 with TRBJ2-7; TRBD1 is a possible D gene (5 bases). Trimming removed 3 bases from V and 2 bases from J, with 11 bases in between. CDR1 and CDR2 (germline): DFQATT, SNEGSKA (reference sequence). This CDR3 has 13 amino acids. The CDR3 DNA reads as TGCAGTGCTAGCCAGGACACCACCTACGAGCAGTACTTC. This codes for CSASQDTTYEQYF.

The gene calls are TRBV12-3 or TRBV12-4 and TRBJ2-5; D is unclear. TRBJ2-7 matches the DNA end more closely, so the J call is doubtful. This CDR3 has 13 residues. Here the CDR3 DNA reads TGTGCCAGCAGCGGCGTGGCAGCCTACGAGCAGTACTTC. Amino acid sequence: CASSGVAAYEQYF.

The genes are TRBV20-1 and TRBJ2-1; TRBD2 matches 7 bases. The CDR3 extends over 14 amino acids. Germline V CDR1 and CDR2: DFQATT, SNEGSKA (reference sequence). Germline trimming cut 3 bases from V and 6 bases from J; bases unmatched to any gene: 8. The CDR3 is CSASWTSFVNEQFF. The CDR3 bases are TGCAGTGCTAGCTGGACTAGTTTTGTCAATGAGCAGTTCTTC.

The V gene is TRBV6-5, the J gene TRBJ2-5; D not resolved. This CDR3 comprises 14 residues. V lost 5 bases, J lost 1 base, and 11 bases lay in between. Germline CDR1 and CDR2: MNHEY and SVGAGI. DNA of the CDR3: TGTGCCAGCAGTGACCTCGTGAGCCAAGAGACCCAGTACTTC. This encodes CASSDLVSQETQYF.

This clonotype was detected ten times or more. This chain uses TRBV11-2 with TRBJ2-7; unclear D gene. V was cut by 0 bases and J by 6 bases, with 6 bases left in between. CDR3 length equals 12 residues. CDR1 is SGHAT, CDR2 FQNNGV, per germline. The CDR3 coding sequence is TGTGCCAGCAGCTTAGACCAAGTCGAGCAGTACTTC. Its translation is CASSLDQVEQYF. The whole variable domain, remainder taken from reference TRBV11-2 and TRBJ2-7, is EAGVAQSPRYKIIEKRQSVAFWCNPISGHATLYWYQQILGQGPKLLIQFQNNGVVDDSQLPKDRFSAERLKGVDSTLKIQPAKLEDSAVYLCASSLDQVEQYFGPGTRLTVT.

The chain uses TRBV28 and TRBJ2-1; 9 bases fit TRBD1. The assigned J gene may be wrong: the sequence end matches TRBJ2-7 better. CDR3 length: 15 residues. In germline, CDR1 is MDHEN, CDR2 SYDVKM. The CDR3 DNA sequence: TGTGCCAGCAGGCCCGGGACAGGGCCTTACAATGAGCAGTACTTC. This gives the protein CASRPGTGPYNEQYF.

This sequence joins TRBV4-1 and TRBJ1-1; D is uncertain. Germline V CDR1 and CDR2: MGHRA, YSYEKL. Trimming removed 2 bases at V and 1 base at J, with 8 bases between. This CDR3 spans 14 amino acids. This chain's CDR3 is CASSQTFRNTEAFF. Written as DNA, the CDR3 is TGCGCCAGCAGCCAAACTTTCAGGAACACTGAAGCTTTCTTT.

The rearrangement joins TRBV6-5 to TRBJ2-2; the D is unclear. Trimming took 3 bases from V and 4 from J, leaving 12 bases between them. CDR3 length equals 15 residues. Per the germline V gene, CDR1 is MNHEY and CDR2 is SVGAGI. The CDR3 loop is CASSYGRESTGELFF. The DNA for the CDR3 is TGTGCCAGCAGTTATGGCAGAGAGAGCACCGGGGAGCTGTTTTTT.

The chain carries TRBV20-1 and TRBJ2-7, with D possibly being TRBD1 or TRBD2 (7 bases each). V was shortened by 3 bases and J by 2 bases, with 20 bases between the two germline ends. The germline V gene encodes CDR1 DFQATT and CDR2 SNEGSKA (reference sequence). This CDR3 comprises 16 residues. CDR3 nucleotides: TGCAGTGCTAGTCCGCTTCAGGGGGGGACGCCCTACGAGCAGTACTTC. Protein product: CSASPLQGGTPYEQYF.

This rearrangement joins TRBV7-2 to TRBJ2-1; D perhaps matches TRBD2 (7 bases). The CDR3 is 16 amino acids. Trimming left V 5 bases short and J 3 bases short, with 17 bases between. The V gene's germline CDR1 is SGHTA and CDR2 FQGNSA. The CDR3 spells CTSSLGGGGLYNEQFF. Written as DNA, the CDR3 is TGTACCAGCAGCCTGGGGGGCGGGGGACTCTACAATGAGCAGTTCTTC.

V gene TRBV12-3 or TRBV12-4 combines with J gene TRBJ1-2; TRBD1 aligns across 7 bases. This CDR3 region has 15 residues. Germline trimming cut 1 base from V and 4 bases from J; bases unmatched to any gene: 6. The CDR3 here is CASSLGDRRGYGYTF. The DNA of the CDR3 is TGTGCCAGCAGTTTAGGGGACAGAAGAGGCTATGGCTACACCTTC.

The rearrangement joins TRBV21-1 to TRBJ2-3; the DNA was not compared with TRBD2, the D call given in the table. TRBV21-1 is a pseudogene segment. The CDR3 contains 16 residues. CDR3 amino acids: CASSMDLAVSTDTRYF. The DNA for the CDR3 is TGTGCCAGCAGCATGGATCTAGCGGTTAGCACAGATACGCGGTATTTT.

V gene TRBV4-2 combines with J gene TRBJ2-2; 8 nucleotides line up with TRBD1. Trimming took 0 bases from V and 5 from J; bases not matched to a gene: 8. In germline, CDR1 is LGHNA, CDR2 YNFKEQ. The CDR3 is made up of 17 amino acids. In nucleotides, the CDR3 is TGTGCCAGCAGCCAAGATGCCTCGACAGGGGATACCGGGGAGCTGTTTTTT. Translated, it gives CASSQDASTGDTGELFF.

The gene calls are TRBV12-3 or TRBV12-4 and TRBJ2-1, with TRBD2 as a possible D gene (5 bases). The CDR3 has 11 amino acids. The V end lost 2 bases, the J end lost 14 bases, and 10 bases lay between the germline ends. The CDR3 DNA sequence: TGTGCCAGCAGTTTATCCGCCGGGAAGTTCTTC. It is translated as CASSLSAGKFF.

V usage is TRBV7-9 and J usage is TRBJ1-2; TRBD1 matches at 8 bases. The CDR3 extends over 15 amino acids. The germline CDR1 and CDR2 sequences are SEHNR and FQNEAQ (reference sequence). V gave up 4 bases and J gave up 8 bases; unmatched junction bases: 12. The CDR3 is CASSSAPRQGAGYTF. The CDR3 DNA is TGTGCCAGCAGCTCCGCCCCGAGGCAGGGGGCAGGCTACACCTTC.

In its sample, this clonotype was seen many times. This chain joins TRBV6-2 or TRBV6-3 and TRBJ2-7; 8 bases line up with TRBD2. V was clipped by 4 bases and J by 5 bases; unmatched bases: 4. Germline V gene data show CDR1 as MNHEY and CDR2 as SVGEGT. CDR3 length: 13 residues. CDR3 sequence reads: CASSSGGLDEQYF. The CDR3 DNA reads as TGTGCCAGCAGTTCCGGGGGACTAGACGAGCAGTACTTC.